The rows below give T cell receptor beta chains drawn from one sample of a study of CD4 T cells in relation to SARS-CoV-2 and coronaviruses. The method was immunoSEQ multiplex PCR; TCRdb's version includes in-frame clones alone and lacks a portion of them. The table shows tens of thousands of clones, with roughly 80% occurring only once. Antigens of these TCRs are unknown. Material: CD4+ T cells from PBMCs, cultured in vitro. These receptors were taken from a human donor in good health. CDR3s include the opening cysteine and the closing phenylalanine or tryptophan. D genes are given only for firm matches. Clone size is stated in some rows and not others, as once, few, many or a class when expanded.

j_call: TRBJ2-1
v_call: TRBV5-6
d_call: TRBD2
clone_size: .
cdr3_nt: TGTGCCAGCAGCTCTGGGACTAGCGGCCTATCCTACAATGAGCAGTTCTTC
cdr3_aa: CASSSGTSGLSYNEQFF

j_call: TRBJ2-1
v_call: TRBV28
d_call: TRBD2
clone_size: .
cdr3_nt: TGTGCCAGCAAAGGATTAGCGGGAGGGCTCAATGAGCAGTTCTTC
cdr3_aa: CASKGLAGGLNEQFF

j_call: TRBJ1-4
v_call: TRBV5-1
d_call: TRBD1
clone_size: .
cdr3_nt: TGCGCCAGCAGCCCCGGACAGGGGGGGACTCGGACTAATGAAAAACTGTTTTTT
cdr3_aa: CASSPGQGGTRTNEKLFF

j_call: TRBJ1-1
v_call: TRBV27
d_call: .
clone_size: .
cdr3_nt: TGTGCCAGCAGTTTATGGGAGGGCACTGAAGCTTTCTTT
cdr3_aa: CASSLWEGTEAFF

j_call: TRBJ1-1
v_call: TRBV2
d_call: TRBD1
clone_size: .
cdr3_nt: TGTGCCAGCAAGGGACAGGGAGGAGCTGAAGCTTTCTTT
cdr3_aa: CASKGQGGAEAFF

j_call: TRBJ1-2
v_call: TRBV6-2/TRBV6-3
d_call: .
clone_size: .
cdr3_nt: TGTGCCAGCAGTTTCTTCGGGACAACCAATAACTATGGCTACACCTTC
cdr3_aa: CASSFFGTTNNYGYTF

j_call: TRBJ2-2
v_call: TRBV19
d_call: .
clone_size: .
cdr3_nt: TGTGCCAGTAAAACCGGGACTTTAAACACCGGGGAGCTGTTTTTT
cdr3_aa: CASKTGTLNTGELFF

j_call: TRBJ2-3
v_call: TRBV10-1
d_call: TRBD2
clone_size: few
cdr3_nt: TGCGCCAGCAGCCGAGCGGCGGGGCTAGCGGGAGGAGCAGATACGCAGTATTTT
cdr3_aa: CASSRAAGLAGGADTQYF

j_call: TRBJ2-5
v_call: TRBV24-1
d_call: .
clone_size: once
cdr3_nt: TGTGCCACCAGTGAGCCGCAAATCAGTGGGACCCAGTACTTC
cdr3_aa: CATSEPQISGTQYF

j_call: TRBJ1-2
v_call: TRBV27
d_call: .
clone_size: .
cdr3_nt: TGTGCCAGCGCGCCGCGGGGCCTCTATGGCTACACCTTC
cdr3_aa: CASAPRGLYGYTF

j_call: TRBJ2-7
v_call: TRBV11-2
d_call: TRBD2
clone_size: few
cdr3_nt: TGTGCCAGCAGCTTAGTACTAGCGGGAGGGCCCCAGTACTTC
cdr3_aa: CASSLVLAGGPQYF

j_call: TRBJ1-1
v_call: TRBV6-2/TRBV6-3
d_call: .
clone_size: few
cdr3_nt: TGTGCCAGCAGTTTACTTTGGCCGTCCTCAGGAGGCACTGAAGCTTTCTTT
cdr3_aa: CASSLLWPSSGGTEAFF

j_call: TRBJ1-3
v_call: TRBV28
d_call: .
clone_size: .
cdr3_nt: TGTGCCAGCAGTTTAGTGAGGGACTACTCTGGAAACACCATATATTTT
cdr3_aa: CASSLVRDYSGNTIYF

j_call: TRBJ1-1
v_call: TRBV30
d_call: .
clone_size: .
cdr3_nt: TGTGCCTGGAGTGTGGACGGGACGACTGAAGCTTTCTTT
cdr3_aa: CAWSVDGTTEAFF

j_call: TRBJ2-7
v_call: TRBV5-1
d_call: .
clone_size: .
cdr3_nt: TGCGCCAGCAGCCACTCCTACGAGCAGTACTTC
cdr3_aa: CASSHSYEQYF

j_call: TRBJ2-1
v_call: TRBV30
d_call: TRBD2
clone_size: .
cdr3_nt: TGTGCCTGGAGCCGAGGTAGGACTAGCGGGATTAACGAGCAGTTCTTC
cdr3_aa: CAWSRGRTSGINEQFF

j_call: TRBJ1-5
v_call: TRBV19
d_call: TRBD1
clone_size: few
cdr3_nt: TGTGCCAGTACTCCGGGACAGGCCGATCAGCCCCAGCATTTT
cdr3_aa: CASTPGQADQPQHF

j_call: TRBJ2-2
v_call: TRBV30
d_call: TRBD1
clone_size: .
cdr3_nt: TGTGCCTGGGGGACAGGGACCGGGGAGCTGTTTTTT
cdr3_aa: CAWGTGTGELFF

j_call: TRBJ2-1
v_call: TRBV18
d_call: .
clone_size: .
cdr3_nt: TGTGCCAGCTCTCTAGGACAGAGGGGTCACAATGAGCAGTTCTTC
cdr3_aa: CASSLGQRGHNEQFF

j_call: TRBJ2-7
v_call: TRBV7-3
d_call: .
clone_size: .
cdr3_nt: TGTGCCAGCAAAAAGGACAGATTCCACTACGAGCAGTACTTC
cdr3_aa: CASKKDRFHYEQYF

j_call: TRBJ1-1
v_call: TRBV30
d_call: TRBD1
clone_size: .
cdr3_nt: TGTGCCTGGAGTGCCAGGGGGGCCACTGAAGCTTTCTTT
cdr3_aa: CAWSARGATEAFF

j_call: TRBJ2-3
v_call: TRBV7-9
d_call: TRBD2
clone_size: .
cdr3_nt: TGTGCCAGCAGCTCCTTCGGGGGGGATACGCAGTATTTT
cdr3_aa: CASSSFGGDTQYF

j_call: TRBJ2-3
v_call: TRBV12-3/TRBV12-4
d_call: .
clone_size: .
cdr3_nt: TGTGCCAGCAGTCGCAGCACAGATACGCAGTATTTT
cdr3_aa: CASSRSTDTQYF

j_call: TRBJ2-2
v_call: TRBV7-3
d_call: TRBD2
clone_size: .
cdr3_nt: TGTGCCAGCAGCTTGCTAGCGGGAGGGGGCACCGGGGAGCTGTTTTTT
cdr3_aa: CASSLLAGGGTGELFF

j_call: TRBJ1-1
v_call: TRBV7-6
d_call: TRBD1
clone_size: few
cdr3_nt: TGTGCCAGCAGCTTAGGGACAGGGGAGGGAGGTGAAGCTTTCTTT
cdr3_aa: CASSLGTGEGGEAFF

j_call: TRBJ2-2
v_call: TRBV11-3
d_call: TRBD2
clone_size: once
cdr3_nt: TGTGCCAGCAGCCTGGGACTAGCGGGAGTCACCGGGGAGCTGTTTTTT
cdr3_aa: CASSLGLAGVTGELFF

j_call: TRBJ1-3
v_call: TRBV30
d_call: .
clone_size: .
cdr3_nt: TGTGCCTGGAGTTCTCAGGGCTTTGGAAACACCATATATTTT
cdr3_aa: CAWSSQGFGNTIYF

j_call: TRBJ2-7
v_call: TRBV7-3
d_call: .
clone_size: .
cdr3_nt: TGTGCCAGCAGCTTAGGGCAGGGAACCTACGAGCAGTACTTC
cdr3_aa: CASSLGQGTYEQYF

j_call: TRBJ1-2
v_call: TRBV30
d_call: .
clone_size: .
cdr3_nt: TGTGCCTGGAGTGTACTGGCGGCGGGACGGGTCACCTTC
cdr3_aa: CAWSVLAAGRVTF

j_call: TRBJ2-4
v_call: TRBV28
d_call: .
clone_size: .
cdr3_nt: TGTGCCAGCAGTTTACAGATCATAGCCAAAAACATTCAGTACTTC
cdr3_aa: CASSLQIIAKNIQYF

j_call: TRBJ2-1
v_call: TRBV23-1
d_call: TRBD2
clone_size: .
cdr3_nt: TGCGCCAGCAGTCAATTGGGTGGAGTAGCGGGAGGGCCAGGGGACAATAATGAGCAGTTCTTC
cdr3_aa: CASSQLGGVAGGPGDNNEQFF

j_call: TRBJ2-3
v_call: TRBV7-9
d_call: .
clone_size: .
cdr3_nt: TGTGCCAGCAGCGTAAATAGCGGAAACCCCACAGATACGCAGTATTTT
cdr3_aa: CASSVNSGNPTDTQYF

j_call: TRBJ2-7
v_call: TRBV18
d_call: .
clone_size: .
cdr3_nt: TGTGCCAGCTCACCATCCGTGGGGGTAGGCGAGCAGTACTTC
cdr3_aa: CASSPSVGVGEQYF

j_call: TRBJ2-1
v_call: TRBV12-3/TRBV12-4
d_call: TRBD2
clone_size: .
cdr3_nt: TGTGCCAGCGGGAGGGCCGTGAATGAGCAGTTCTTC
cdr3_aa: CASGRAVNEQFF

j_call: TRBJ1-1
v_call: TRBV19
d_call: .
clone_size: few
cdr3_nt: TGTGCCAGTAATGATCGCGCTGAAGCTTTCTTT
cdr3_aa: CASNDRAEAFF

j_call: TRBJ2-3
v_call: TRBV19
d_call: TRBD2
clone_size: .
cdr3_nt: TGTGCCAGTAGTAATAAAAGACTAGCGGGTCGAGATACGCAGTATTTT
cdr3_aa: CASSNKRLAGRDTQYF

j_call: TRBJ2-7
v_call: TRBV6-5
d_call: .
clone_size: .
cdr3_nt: TGTGCCAGCAATTACTTGCTCGGGGACTCCTACGAGCAGTACTTC
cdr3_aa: CASNYLLGDSYEQYF

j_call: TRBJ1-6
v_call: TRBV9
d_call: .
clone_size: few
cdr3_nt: TGTGCCAGCAGCGTAGGGACAACCGGCAATTCACCCCTCCACTTT
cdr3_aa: CASSVGTTGNSPLHF

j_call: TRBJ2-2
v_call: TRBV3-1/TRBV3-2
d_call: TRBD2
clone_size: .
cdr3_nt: TGTGCCAGCAGCCTGTGGACTAGCGGATACAACACCGGGGAGCTGTTTTTT
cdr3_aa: CASSLWTSGYNTGELFF

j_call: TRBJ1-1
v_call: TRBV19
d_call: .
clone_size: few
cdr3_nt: TGTGCCAGTATCAGGGGACGTCCCCTGAACACTGAAGCTTTCTTT
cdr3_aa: CASIRGRPLNTEAFF

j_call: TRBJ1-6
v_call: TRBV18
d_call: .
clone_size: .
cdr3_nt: TGTGCCAGCTTTAACGGACAGACCTATAATTCACCCCTCCACTTT
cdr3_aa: CASFNGQTYNSPLHF

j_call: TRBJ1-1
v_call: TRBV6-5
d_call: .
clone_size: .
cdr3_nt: TGTGCCAGCAGTTACGAGCAGGTCGGCACTGAAGCTTTCTTT
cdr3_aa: CASSYEQVGTEAFF

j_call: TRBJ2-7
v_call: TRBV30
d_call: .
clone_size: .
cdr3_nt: TGTGCCTGGAGGCCCGACTTGGGCCCCGGCATCTACGAGCAGTACTTC
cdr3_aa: CAWRPDLGPGIYEQYF

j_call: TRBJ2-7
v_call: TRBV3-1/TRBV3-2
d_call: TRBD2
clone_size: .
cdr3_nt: TGTGCCAGCAGCCCACTAGCGGGAGCAAACCACGAGCAGTACTTC
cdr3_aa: CASSPLAGANHEQYF

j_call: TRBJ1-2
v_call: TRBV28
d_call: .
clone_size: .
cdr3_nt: TGTGCCAGCAGCCTAGAAAGCAGGGCTCGGGGCTACACCTTC
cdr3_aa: CASSLESRARGYTF

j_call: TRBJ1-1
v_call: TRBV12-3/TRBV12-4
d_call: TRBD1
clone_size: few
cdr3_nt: TGTGCCAGCAGTCAAACAGGGGGCCCTGAAGCTTTCTTT
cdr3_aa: CASSQTGGPEAFF

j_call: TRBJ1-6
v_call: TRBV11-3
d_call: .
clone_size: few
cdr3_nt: TGTGCCAGCAGCTTAGACAGCTCCTATAATTCACCCCTCCACTTT
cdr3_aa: CASSLDSSYNSPLHF

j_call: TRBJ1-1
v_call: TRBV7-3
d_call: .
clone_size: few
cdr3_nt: TGTGCCAGCAGCGTGGACAGCAACACTGAAGCTTTCTTT
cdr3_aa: CASSVDSNTEAFF

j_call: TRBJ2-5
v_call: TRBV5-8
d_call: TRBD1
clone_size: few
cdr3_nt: TGTGCCAGCATCTTCCCACAGGGGCCCCAAGAGACCCAGTACTTC
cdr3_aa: CASIFPQGPQETQYF

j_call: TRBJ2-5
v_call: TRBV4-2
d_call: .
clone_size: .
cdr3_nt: TGTGCCAGCAGCCAAGATTACGGCGGCCAAGAGACCCAGTACTTC
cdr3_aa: CASSQDYGGQETQYF

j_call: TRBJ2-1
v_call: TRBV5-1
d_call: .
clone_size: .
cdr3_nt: TGCGCCAGCAGCTTACAAAACAGGAGGGACAATGAGCAGTTCTTC
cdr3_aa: CASSLQNRRDNEQFF

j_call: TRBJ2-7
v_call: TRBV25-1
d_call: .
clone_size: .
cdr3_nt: TGTGCCAGCAGTCGGACGGGGAGCTCCTACGAGCAGTACTTC
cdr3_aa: CASSRTGSSYEQYF

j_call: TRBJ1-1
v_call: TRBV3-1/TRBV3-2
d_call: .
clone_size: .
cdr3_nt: TGTGCCAGCAGCCAAAGCGAACAGTTTACTGAAGCTTTCTTT
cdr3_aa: CASSQSEQFTEAFF